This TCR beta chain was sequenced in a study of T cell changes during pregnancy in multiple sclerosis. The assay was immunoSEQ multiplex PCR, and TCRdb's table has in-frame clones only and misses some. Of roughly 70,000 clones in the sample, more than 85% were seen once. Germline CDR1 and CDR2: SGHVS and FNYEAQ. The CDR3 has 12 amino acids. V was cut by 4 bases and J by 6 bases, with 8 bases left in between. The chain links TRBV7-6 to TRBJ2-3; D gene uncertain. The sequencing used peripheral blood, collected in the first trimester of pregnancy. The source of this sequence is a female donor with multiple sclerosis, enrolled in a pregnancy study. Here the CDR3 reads CASSSIRDTQYF. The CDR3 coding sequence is TGTGCCAGCAGCTCGATTCGGGATACGCAGTATTTT.